Each of the 15 T cell receptor beta chains below was sequenced from the same sample in a study of T cell changes during pregnancy in multiple sclerosis. Libraries were prepared by immunoSEQ multiplex PCR; TCRdb keeps only in-frame clonotypes and omits some of them. The sample includes about 38,000 clones, more than 70% of them seen just once. Here the sequenced sample was CD8+ T cells from peripheral blood mononuclear cells, taken in the third trimester of pregnancy. Every receptor here comes from a female donor with multiple sclerosis, enrolled in a pregnancy study.

A single count supports this clone. This chain uses TRBV11-2 with TRBJ1-1, with D possibly matching TRBD1 (5 bases). Trimming removed 5 bases at V and 4 bases at J, with 20 bases between. Germline CDR1 reads SGHAT; CDR2 reads FQNNGV. This CDR3 spans 16 amino acids. The CDR3 loop is CASSLPGQGYVTEAFF. In DNA form, the CDR3 reads TGTGCCAGCAGCCTCCCCGGGCAGGGATATGTCACTGAAGCTTTCTTT.

This clone was recorded once. The rearrangement links TRBV6-6 to TRBJ2-7; D unclear. Germline loops: CDR1 MNHNY, CDR2 SVGAGI (reference sequence). Trimming removed 0 bases at V and 3 bases at J, with 9 bases between. The CDR3 extends over 14 amino acids. The CDR3 loop reads CASSYSGDFYEQYF. CDR3 bases: TGTGCCAGCAGTTACTCCGGAGATTTCTACGAGCAGTACTTC.

V usage is TRBV6-5 and J usage is TRBJ1-2; D remains unclear. In germline, CDR1 is MNHEY, CDR2 SVGAGI. There are 14 residues in the CDR3. The V end was cut by 0 bases, the J end by 8 bases, with 13 bases between. This CDR3 reads CASSYSSTSWGYTF. CDR3 coding DNA: TGTGCCAGCAGTTACTCGAGTACGTCATGGGGCTACACCTTC.

This clone was seen a few times. The gene calls are TRBV5-6 and TRBJ1-6; weak D call: TRBD1 (6 bases). This CDR3 contains 13 residues. V was clipped by 2 bases and J by 6 bases, with 6 bases between them. CDR1 is SGHDT and CDR2 is YYEEEE in the germline V gene. The CDR3 loop reads CASSLQGNSPLHF. CDR3 sequence (DNA): TGTGCCAGCAGCTTACAGGGTAATTCACCCCTCCACTTT.

The count of this clone is one. J is TRBJ1-2 and V is TRBV30; 8 bases agree with TRBD1. This CDR3 region has 11 residues. With 3 bases clipped from V and 12 bases from J, the junction kept 6 bases outside the gene matches. From germline, CDR1 is GTSNPN and CDR2 SVGIG (reference sequence). The CDR3 loop reads CAWSWQGANTF. In DNA, the CDR3 is TGTGCCTGGAGCTGGCAGGGGGCGAACACCTTC.

This clone appeared a few times. This chain links TRBV2 with TRBJ1-6, with a weak D call TRBD1 (5 bases). The CDR3 spans 14 residues. With 2 bases removed from V and 8 bases from J, the gap between germline ends came to 10 bases. Germline CDR1 and CDR2: SNHLY and FYNNEI. CDR3 bases: TGTGCCAGCAGTGAATGGCAGGGTCATTCACCCCTCCACTTT. Translation: CASSEWQGHSPLHF.

This clone has only a few counts. This chain uses TRBV11-2 with TRBJ1-5; 8 positions agree with TRBD1. The trim removed 5 bases at V and 7 bases at J, leaving 10 bases unmatched. The CDR3 runs to 15 residues. Germline CDR1 is SGHAT and CDR2 is FQNNGV. The CDR3: CASSPQGAGGQPQHF. The DNA of the CDR3 is TGTGCCAGCAGCCCGCAGGGGGCGGGCGGACAGCCCCAGCATTTT. Together with reference TRBV11-2 and TRBJ1-5, the CDR3 gives the full variable domain: EAGVAQSPRYKIIEKRQSVAFWCNPISGHATLYWYQQILGQGPKLLIQFQNNGVVDDSQLPKDRFSAERLKGVDSTLKIQPAKLEDSAVYLCASSPQGAGGQPQHFGDGTRLSIL.

The genes are TRBV9 and TRBJ1-6, with a possible D match to TRBD1 (6 bases). V shed 0 bases and J shed 4 bases, with 14 bases lying between them. The germline CDR1 and CDR2 sequences are SGDLS and YYNGEE. The CDR3 extends over 17 amino acids. The CDR3 loop is CASSVEGGFSYNSPLHF. CDR3 coding DNA: TGTGCCAGCAGCGTAGAAGGGGGATTTTCGTATAATTCACCCCTCCACTTT.

CDR3 sequence (DNA): TGCGCCAGCAGTGAAGGGGGGAACACTGAAGCTTTCTTT. As protein: CASSEGGNTEAFF. This rearrangement joins TRBV10-2 to TRBJ1-1; tentative D call: TRBD1 (6 bases). Between the trimmed V and J ends, which lost 3 bases and 1 base, there was a span of 6 bases. From germline, CDR1 is WSHSY and CDR2 SAAADI. This CDR3 comprises 13 residues.

J is TRBJ2-7 and V is TRBV20-1, with a tentative D call TRBD1 (6 bases). Germline V gene sequence: CDR1 DFQATT, CDR2 SNEGSKA (reference sequence). The CDR3 consists of 11 residues. V lost 8 bases, J lost 5 bases, and 13 bases lay in between. The CDR3 loop reads CSLGWGHEQYF. The CDR3 DNA is TGCAGTCTTGGCTGGGGGCACGAGCAGTACTTC.

In this sample, this clone turned up a few times. The chain has TRBV21-1 and TRBJ1-1; the DNA was not used to check the table's D call, TRBD1. TRBV21-1 constitutes a pseudogene. The length of the CDR3 is 13 residues. As DNA, the CDR3 is TGTGCCAGCAGCAAAGGGACAGGGGGCCGAGCTTTCTTT. It yields the protein CASSKGTGGRAFF.

This clone was picked up one time. This sequence joins TRBV5-4 and TRBJ1-3, with unresolved D. The germline V gene encodes CDR1 SGHNT and CDR2 YYREEE (reference sequence). This CDR3 region has 14 residues. Trimming removed 0 bases at V and 4 bases at J, with 8 bases between. Here the CDR3 DNA reads TGTGCCAGCAGCTTGGCGGGTCAGGGAAACACCATATATTTT. This gives the protein CASSLAGQGNTIYF.

This chain uses TRBV9 with TRBJ2-7; D might be TRBD1 (5 bases). Per the germline V gene, CDR1 is SGDLS and CDR2 is YYNGEE. The CDR3 runs to 13 residues. The ends were cut back, 1 base at V and 6 bases at J, with 11 bases in the middle. The CDR3 DNA reads TGTGCCAGCAGCGTATTAGGGGCTGGCGAGCAGTACTTC. This gives the protein CASSVLGAGEQYF.

The chain carries TRBV6-4 and TRBJ2-1; 11 positions match TRBD2. This CDR3 comprises 14 residues. The germline V gene encodes CDR1 MRHNA and CDR2 SNTAGT. Germline trimming cut 4 bases from V and 6 bases from J; bases unmatched to any gene: 2. The CDR3 sequence: CASSVSGGANEQFF. The CDR3 nucleotides are TGTGCCAGCAGTGTTAGCGGGGGGGCCAATGAGCAGTTCTTC.

The chain carries TRBV5-4 and TRBJ2-7; unclear D gene. This CDR3 is built from 15 residues. Germline V gene data show CDR1 as SGHNT and CDR2 as YYREEE (reference sequence). V lost 7 bases to trimming and J lost 0 bases, with 17 bases between them. Here the CDR3 DNA reads TGTGCCAGCTACAGTGTCCCATTACTCTCCTACGAGCAGTACTTC. This sequence encodes CASYSVPLLSYEQYF.